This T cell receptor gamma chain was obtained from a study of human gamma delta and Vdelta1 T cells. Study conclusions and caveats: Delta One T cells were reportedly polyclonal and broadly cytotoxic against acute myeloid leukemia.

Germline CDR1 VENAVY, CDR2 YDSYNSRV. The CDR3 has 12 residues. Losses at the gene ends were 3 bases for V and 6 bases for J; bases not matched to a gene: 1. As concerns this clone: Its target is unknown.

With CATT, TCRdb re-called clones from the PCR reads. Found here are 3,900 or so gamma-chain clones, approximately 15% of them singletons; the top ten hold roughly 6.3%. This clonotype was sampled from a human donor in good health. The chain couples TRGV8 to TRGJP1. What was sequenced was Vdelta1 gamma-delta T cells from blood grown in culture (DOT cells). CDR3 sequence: CATWDSGWFKIF. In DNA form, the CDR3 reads TGTGCCACCTGGGATTCTGGTTGGTTCAAGATATTT.